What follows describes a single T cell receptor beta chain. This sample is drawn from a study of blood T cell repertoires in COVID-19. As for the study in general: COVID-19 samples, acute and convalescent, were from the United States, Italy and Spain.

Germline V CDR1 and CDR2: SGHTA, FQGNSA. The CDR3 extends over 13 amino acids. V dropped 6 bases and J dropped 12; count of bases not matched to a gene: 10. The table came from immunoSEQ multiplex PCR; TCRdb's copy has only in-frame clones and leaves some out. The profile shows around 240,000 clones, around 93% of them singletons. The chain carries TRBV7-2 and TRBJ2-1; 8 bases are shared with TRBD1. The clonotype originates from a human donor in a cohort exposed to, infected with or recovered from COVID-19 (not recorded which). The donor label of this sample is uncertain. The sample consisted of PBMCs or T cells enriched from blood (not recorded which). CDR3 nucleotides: TGTGCCAGCAGTCTAGGACAGGGACGGTCGCAGTTCTTC. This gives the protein CASSLGQGRSQFF.